Listed below are T cell receptor beta chains from one sample, sequenced in a study of shared clonotypes between healthy human individuals. The protocol was immunoSEQ multiplex PCR, while the TCRdb copy is restricted to in-frame clones and leaves out a portion. The table records nearly 2 million clones, roughly 94% of them present only once. Sequenced sample: naive CD8+ T cells sorted from blood. All receptors derive from a man aged 18 to 30 in good health. Both conserved end residues are part of each CDR3.

v_call,j_call,cdr3_aa
TRBV9,TRBJ1-3,CASSPQGLAGEENTIYF
TRBV6-1,TRBJ2-7,CASKPRGDWVEQYF
TRBV6-1,TRBJ2-1,CASGADDYGNEQFF
TRBV19,TRBJ2-7,CASSPRSGSYEQYF
TRBV28,TRBJ2-1,CASSLYQDPPYNEQFF
TRBV7-9,TRBJ2-3,CAGAGGSPSTDTQYF
TRBV7-8,TRBJ1-5,CASSLAVEGPQPQHF
TRBV2,TRBJ1-4,CAIGSSPLRGDEKLFF
TRBV30,TRBJ2-2,CAWTPRGPGELFF
TRBV30,TRBJ2-6,CAWSDLDIGANVLTF
TRBV7-9,TRBJ2-1,CASSSSGSSGGYNEQFF
TRBV27,TRBJ1-3,CASSFTGGFGNTIYF
TRBV6-6,TRBJ2-7,CASSYERNYEQYF
TRBV5-6,TRBJ2-7,CASSLPGQGYEQYF
TRBV2,TRBJ2-7,CASSDGLAVMYEQYF
TRBV5-1,TRBJ2-7,CASRAGPLTRLAAPYGQYF
TRBV10-2,TRBJ2-3,CASSDVTPDTQYF
TRBV6-1,TRBJ2-1,CASRPTSGRADEQFF
TRBV27,TRBJ1-5,CASMDFNGPQHF
TRBV7-8,TRBJ2-7,CASSQNIGLASYEQYF
TRBV13,TRBJ2-7,CASSSTGTSGPYEQYF
TRBV11-2,TRBJ2-7,CASSLSYYEQYF
TRBV27,TRBJ2-7,CASSRQGWLYEQYF
TRBV15,TRBJ1-5,CATCEDRGYNQPQHF
TRBV28,TRBJ1-4,CASSPGQEVNEKLFF
TRBV4-2,TRBJ2-7,CASSERLGGSYEQYF
TRBV19,TRBJ2-7,CASSDTGPSYEQYF
TRBV5-1,TRBJ2-1,CASSPLGGLAEESSYNEQFF
TRBV4-3,TRBJ2-3,CASSQGVSGDWTDTQYF
TRBV10-2,TRBJ2-1,CASQEEGGSYNEQFF
TRBV19,TRBJ1-5,CASSIFGQGGNQPQHF
TRBV9,TRBJ1-1,CASSAQGRTEAFF
TRBV11-2,TRBJ2-7,CASSFGTGSYEQYF
TRBV6-1,TRBJ2-7,CASSRSQPRWGVVF
TRBV4-3,TRBJ2-7,CASSQVREGSYEQYF
TRBV30,TRBJ2-7,CASQGSVSEQYF
TRBV15,TRBJ1-2,CATSSDTVHDYGYTF
TRBV4-3,TRBJ1-5,CASSQDWGNSNQPQHF
TRBV10-2,TRBJ2-2,CASSETDTGELFF
TRBV7-9,TRBJ2-5,CASSSVAGEGETQYF
TRBV5-6,TRBJ2-5,CASSLSLGGETQYF
TRBV7-9,TRBJ2-3,CASSGGLGSDTQYF
TRBV7-6,TRBJ2-5,CASSREGYWETQYF
TRBV2,TRBJ2-3,CASSVGPYTDTQYF
TRBV7-6,TRBJ2-3,CASSPFTVRGQGATDTQYF
TRBV4-3,TRBJ2-3,CASSQDRQTGFTDTQYF
TRBV27,TRBJ1-3,CASSPGPGYSSGNTIYF
TRBV9,TRBJ1-1,CASSVHRDRGNTEAFF
TRBV7-9,TRBJ2-1,CASSSPLGTYNEQFF
TRBV5-6,TRBJ2-4,CASSWDRGDIQYF